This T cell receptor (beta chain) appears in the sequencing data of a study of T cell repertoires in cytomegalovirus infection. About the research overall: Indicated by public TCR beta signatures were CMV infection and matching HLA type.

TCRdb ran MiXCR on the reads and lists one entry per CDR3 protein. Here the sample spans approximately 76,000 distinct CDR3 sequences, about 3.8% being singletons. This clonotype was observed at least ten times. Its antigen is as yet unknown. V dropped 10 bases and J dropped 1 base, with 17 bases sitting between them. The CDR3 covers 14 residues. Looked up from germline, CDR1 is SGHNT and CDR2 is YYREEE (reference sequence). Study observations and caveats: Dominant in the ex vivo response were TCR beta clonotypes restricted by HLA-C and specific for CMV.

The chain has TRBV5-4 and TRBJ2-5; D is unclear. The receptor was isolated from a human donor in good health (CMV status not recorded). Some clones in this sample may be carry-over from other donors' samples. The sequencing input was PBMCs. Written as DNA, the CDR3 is TGTGCCTTAGGCCGGGCAGCATCCCAAGAGACCCAGTACTTC. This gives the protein CALGRAASQETQYF.